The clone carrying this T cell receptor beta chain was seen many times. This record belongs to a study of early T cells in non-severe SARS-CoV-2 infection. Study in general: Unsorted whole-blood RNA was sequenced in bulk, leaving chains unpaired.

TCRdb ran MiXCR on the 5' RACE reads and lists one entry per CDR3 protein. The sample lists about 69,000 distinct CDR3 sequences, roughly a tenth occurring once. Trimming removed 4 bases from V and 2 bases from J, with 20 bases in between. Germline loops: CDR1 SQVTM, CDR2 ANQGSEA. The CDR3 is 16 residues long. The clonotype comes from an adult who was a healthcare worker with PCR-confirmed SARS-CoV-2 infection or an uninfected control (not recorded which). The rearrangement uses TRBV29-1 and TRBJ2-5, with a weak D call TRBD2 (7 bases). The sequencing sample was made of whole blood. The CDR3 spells CSVAPSAGTLQETQYF. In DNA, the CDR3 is TGCAGCGTTGCCCCATCAGCGGGGACACTTCAAGAGACCCAGTACTTC.